These 29 T cell receptor beta chains originate from one sample sequenced in a study of T cell repertoires in cytomegalovirus infection. TCRdb used MiXCR to reprocess the reads, holding one entry per CDR3 protein. The data hold a few hundred thousand distinct CDR3 sequences, with 15% to 20% observed a single time. The sample taken for sequencing was PBMCs. These receptors all stem from a human donor in good health (CMV status not recorded). Some clones in this sample may be carry-over from other donors' samples.

This clonotype was found a few times. The chain joins TRBV20-1 to TRBJ2-5; the D gene is possibly TRBD1 (6 bases). The ends were cut back, 4 bases at V and 3 bases at J, with 15 bases in the middle. Germline CDR1 DFQATT, CDR2 SNEGSKA (reference sequence). The CDR3 runs 14 residues. The CDR3 DNA sequence: TGCAGTGCTATGGGCGCAGGGGATAAAGAGACCCAGTACTTC. It yields the protein CSAMGAGDKETQYF.

This clonotype was observed many times. V gene TRBV12-3 or TRBV12-4 combines with J gene TRBJ1-3; D perhaps matches TRBD1 (5 bases). The CDR3 length is 16 residues. Trimming stripped 0 bases from V and 0 bases from J, with 9 bases between. The CDR3: CASSLAPGTSGNTIYF. Written as DNA, the CDR3 is TGTGCCAGCAGTTTAGCCCCGGGGACCTCTGGAAACACCATATATTTT.

In its sample, this clonotype was seen once. The chain has TRBV10-3 and TRBJ1-2; unclear D gene. CDR3 size: 15 residues. V lost 3 bases, J lost 1 base, and 12 bases lay in between. Germline CDR1 and CDR2: ENHRY and SYGVKD. For the CDR3, the DNA is TGTGCCATCAGTGAACTGGAGGGCTTTAACTATGGCTACACCTTC. Translating gives CAISELEGFNYGYTF.

The table lists this clonotype with a few counts. This rearrangement joins TRBV6-2 or TRBV6-3 to TRBJ2-3, with D tentatively TRBD2 (5 bases). Germline assignment: CDR1 MNHEY and CDR2 SVGEGT. V lost 2 bases, J lost 8 bases, and 8 bases lay in between. The CDR3 runs to 12 residues. The DNA of the CDR3 is TGTGCCAGCAGTTACCGGAGCGGTACGCAGTATTTT. Translation: CASSYRSGTQYF.

In its sample, this clonotype was seen a few times. V gene TRBV5-1 combines with J gene TRBJ2-1; the D is unclear. Trimming took off 5 bases at V and 9 bases at J, with 15 bases between the two ends. This CDR3 comprises 13 residues. Germline V gene sequence: CDR1 SGHRS, CDR2 YFSETQ. CDR3 sequence: CASSDGQSREQFF. The CDR3 nucleotides read TGCGCCAGCAGTGATGGCCAGTCTCGTGAGCAGTTCTTC.

This clonotype turned up a few times. The rearrangement joins TRBV2 to TRBJ2-7; D gene unclear. This CDR3 is built from 15 residues. Trimming cost V 1 base and J 3 bases, with 13 bases left between them. Germline loops: CDR1 SNHLY, CDR2 FYNNEI. The CDR3 nucleotides are TGTGCCAGCAGTGAAGGGGGTCCAGCCCTCTACGAGCAGTACTTC. Translating gives CASSEGGPALYEQYF.

In this sample, this clonotype turned up a few times. The chain combines TRBV7-2 with TRBJ1-5, with D unclear. The CDR3 length is 13 residues. Germline lookup yields CDR1 SGHTA and CDR2 FQGNSA. V shed 1 base and J shed 7 bases, with 8 bases lying between them. CDR3 in amino acids: CASSLGMRQPQHF. The CDR3 DNA is TGTGCCAGCAGCTTAGGGATGCGACAGCCCCAGCATTTT.

In DNA form, the CDR3 reads TGCAGTGCTAGCCAGGGGGCAAGTGAAAAACTGTTTTTT. It encodes CSASQGASEKLFF. The chain links TRBV20-1 to TRBJ1-4, with 8 nucleotides matching TRBD1. Germline V lookup: CDR1 DFQATT, CDR2 SNEGSKA (reference sequence). J lost 7 bases, V lost 3 bases, and 4 bases had no gene match. The CDR3 covers 13 residues.

This chain links TRBV12-3 or TRBV12-4 with TRBJ1-3; 7 bases map to TRBD1. The CDR3 loop spans 16 amino acids. J lost 0 bases, V lost 5 bases, and 7 bases had no gene match. Here the CDR3 reads CASSPRQGPSGNTIYF. The CDR3 DNA is TGTGCCAGCAGTCCCCGACAGGGCCCCTCTGGAAACACCATATATTTT.

This clonotype has at least ten counts. This rearrangement joins TRBV7-2 to TRBJ2-1; 10 bases map to TRBD2. Losses at the gene ends were 7 bases for V and 5 bases for J; bases not matched to a gene: 17. CDR3 length: 18 residues. The germline V gene encodes CDR1 SGHTA and CDR2 FQGNSA. In DNA, the CDR3 is TGTGCCAGCACCCATGGAGTAAAGCGGGGGGGCCTCCACAATGAGCAGTTCTTC. It codes for CASTHGVKRGGLHNEQFF. The full variable domain, rest sourced from reference TRBV7-2 and TRBJ2-1, is GAGVSQSPSNKVTEKGKDVELRCDPISGHTALYWYRQSLGQGLEFLIYFQGNSAPDKSGLPSDRFSAERTGGSVSTLTIQRTQQEDSAVYLCASTHGVKRGGLHNEQFFGPGTRLTVL.

This clonotype was recorded at least ten times. This rearrangement joins TRBV7-8 to TRBJ1-2; no reliable D call. The CDR3 covers 15 residues. V was pared by 1 base and J by 3 bases, with 12 bases between. CDR1 and CDR2 from the germline V gene are SGHVS and FQNEAQ. For the CDR3, the DNA is TGTGCCAGCAGCTTAGTGGGCCGAATTGACTATGGCTACACCTTC. The encoded protein is CASSLVGRIDYGYTF.

As to this clonotype: A much larger clone differs by one base, so this may be a read error. The gene calls are TRBV7-2 and TRBJ2-6; TRBD2 is a possible D gene (6 bases). This CDR3 is built from 13 residues. With 4 bases removed from V and 12 bases from J, the gap between germline ends came to 13 bases. CDR1 is SGHTA and CDR2 is FQGNSA in the germline V gene. The CDR3 region has the DNA TGTGCCAGCAGCTCGAGCGACGGGGGCGTCCTGACTTTC. This gives the protein CASSSSDGGVLTF.

The chain recombines TRBV20-1 with TRBJ1-2, with 7 bases matching TRBD1. Germline CDR1 DFQATT, CDR2 SNEGSKA (reference sequence). Germline trimming cut 5 bases from V and 8 bases from J; bases unmatched to any gene: 11. The CDR3 consists of 13 residues. CDR3 protein: CSASVDRVGGYTF. DNA of the CDR3: TGCAGTGCTTCTGTAGACAGGGTGGGCGGCTACACCTTC.

V gene TRBV12-3 or TRBV12-4 combines with J gene TRBJ2-7; 8 nucleotides align to TRBD1. V trimming: 1 base; J trimming: 2 bases; junction bases outside the gene matches: 4. The CDR3 runs to 15 residues. The CDR3 DNA reads as TGTGCCAGCAGTTTAGAAACAGGGGGTCCCTACGAGCAGTACTTC. Its protein product is CASSLETGGPYEQYF.

This clonotype was detected ten times or more. The chain is built from TRBV19 and TRBJ1-5; D unclear. Germline V lookup: CDR1 LNHDA, CDR2 SQIVND (reference sequence). This CDR3 is built from 15 residues. Deletions cut 8 bases from V and 0 bases from J, with 14 bases between. CDR3 nucleotides: TGTGCCAGTCCCCTGAAGGTCAATAGCAATCAGCCCCAGCATTTT. Amino acids: CASPLKVNSNQPQHF.

This clonotype has only a few counts. This rearrangement joins TRBV28 to TRBJ1-5; TRBD1 is a possible D gene (5 bases). The germline CDR1 and CDR2 sequences are MDHEN and SYDVKM. This CDR3 has 17 residues. The V and J ends lost 6 bases and 2 bases respectively, with 20 bases between them. In DNA, the CDR3 is TGTGCCAGCAGCCTGTATGAAGGGGCAACCCGCAATCAGCCCCAGCATTTT. Translated, it gives CASSLYEGATRNQPQHF. Using reference TRBV28 and TRBJ1-5 for the parts outside the CDR3, the full variable domain is DVKVTQSSRYLVKRTGEKVFLECVQDMDHENMFWYRQDPGLGLRLIYFSYDVKMKEKGDIPEGYSVSREKKERFSLILESASTNQTSMYLCASSLYEGATRNQPQHFGDGTRLSIL.

This chain links TRBV7-9 with TRBJ2-1; D gene ambiguous. Trimming removed 4 bases at V and 5 bases at J, with 9 bases between. This CDR3 has 13 amino acids. Per germline, CDR1 SEHNR and CDR2 FQNEAQ (reference sequence). The CDR3 coding sequence is TGTGCCAGCAGCTCCCAGGAACACAATGAGCAGTTCTTC. Protein product: CASSSQEHNEQFF. Using reference TRBV7-9 and TRBJ2-1 for the parts outside the CDR3, the full variable domain is DTGVSQNPRHKITKRGQNVTFRCDPISEHNRLYWYRQTLGQGPEFLTYFQNEAQLEKSRLLSDRFSAERPKGSFSTLEIQRTEQGDSAMYLCASSSQEHNEQFFGPGTRLTVL.

Many counts were recorded for this clonotype. This chain connects TRBV7-9 to TRBJ1-5; D gene ambiguous. Germline V CDR1 and CDR2: SEHNR, FQNEAQ (reference sequence). Trimming took 5 bases from V and 3 from J, leaving 11 bases between them. There are 14 residues in the CDR3. The CDR3 here is CASSSQVFNQPQHF. The DNA of the CDR3 is TGTGCCAGCAGCAGTCAGGTATTCAATCAGCCCCAGCATTTT.

The V and J genes are TRBV27 and TRBJ2-1; TRBD2 matches at 13 bases. The CDR3 spans 16 residues. CDR1 and CDR2 (germline): MNHEY, SMNVEV (reference sequence). V shed 5 bases and J 5 bases; nucleotides not matched to a gene: 6. The DNA of the CDR3 is TGTGCCAGCAGTGGACTAGCGGGGGCGGAGAACAATGAGCAGTTCTTC. It codes for CASSGLAGAENNEQFF.

This clonotype was detected many times. This sequence joins TRBV12-3 or TRBV12-4 and TRBJ2-7; 11 bases fit TRBD1. CDR3 length: 15 residues. With V trimmed by 6 bases and J by 4 bases, 8 bases remained unmatched. The CDR3 loop is CASSMDRGHTYEQYF. As DNA, the CDR3 is TGTGCCAGCAGCATGGACAGGGGGCATACGTACGAGCAGTACTTC.

The DNA of the CDR3 is TGTGCCAGTGCGGGAGGGGGCGCTGGCAATCAGCCCCAGCATTTT. Translating it yields CASAGGGAGNQPQHF. The V gene is TRBV19, the J gene TRBJ1-5, with 7 bases matching TRBD1. The V and J ends lost 8 bases and 2 bases, in that order; junction bases with no gene match: 9. The germline gives CDR1 LNHDA, CDR2 SQIVND (reference sequence). This CDR3 spans 15 amino acids.

This sequence joins TRBV20-1 and TRBJ2-1; D is unclear. Germline V gives CDR1 DFQATT, CDR2 SNEGSKA (reference sequence). V was clipped by 4 bases and J by 2 bases, with 18 bases between them. The CDR3 is 16 residues long. The CDR3 region is CSAIRPVGSTYNEQFF. For the CDR3, the DNA is TGCAGTGCTATACGACCCGTGGGTTCCACCTACAATGAGCAGTTCTTC.

DNA for the CDR3: TGTGCCAGCAGCCCCGCCCCCATTAACACTGAAGCTTTCTTT. Amino acid sequence: CASSPAPINTEAFF. The rearrangement joins TRBV5-4 to TRBJ1-1; the D is unclear. V was shortened by 4 bases and J by 2 bases, with 12 bases between the two germline ends. The CDR3 runs to 14 residues. Germline-derived CDR1 and CDR2 are SGHNT and YYREEE (reference sequence).

This clonotype was picked up a small number of times. The J gene is TRBJ1-5, the V gene TRBV19, with unresolved D. CDR3 length equals 16 residues. Deletions cut 0 bases from V and 3 bases from J, with 12 bases between. The germline CDR1 and CDR2 sequences are LNHDA and SQIVND (reference sequence). The CDR3 coding sequence is TGTGCCAGTAGTATAGAATTGGGGTTAATCAATCAGCCCCAGCATTTT. It codes for CASSIELGLINQPQHF.

The rearrangement links TRBV20-1 to TRBJ2-3; no firm D call. There are 13 residues in the CDR3. CDR1 is DFQATT and CDR2 is SNEGSKA in the germline V gene (reference sequence). Trimming left V 0 bases short and J 0 bases short, with 4 bases between. CDR3 sequence: CSARDGSTDTQYF. The CDR3 bases are TGCAGTGCTAGAGATGGCAGCACAGATACGCAGTATTTT.

This clonotype was seen at least ten times. The chain couples TRBV7-2 to TRBJ2-3; 7 bases align to TRBD1. V shed 4 bases and J 2 bases; nucleotides not matched to a gene: 9. Germline assignment: CDR1 SGHTA and CDR2 FQGNSA. This CDR3 comprises 16 residues. The CDR3: CASSSQGGLPTDTQYF. The CDR3 DNA sequence: TGTGCCAGCAGCTCCCAAGGGGGCCTCCCCACAGATACGCAGTATTTT.

The CDR3 reads CSAREGGWNEKLFF. In nucleotides, the CDR3 is TGCAGTGCTAGAGAGGGAGGGTGGAATGAAAAACTGTTTTTT. The chain uses TRBV20-1 and TRBJ1-4; D is unresolved. With 0 bases removed from V and 5 bases from J, the gap between germline ends came to 10 bases. The germline V gene has CDR1 DFQATT and CDR2 SNEGSKA (reference sequence). The CDR3 is 14 amino acids.

This clonotype was counted only a few times. The genes are TRBV20-1 and TRBJ2-5, with 10 bases aligning to TRBD2. The V segment lost 5 bases and the J segment 1 base; nucleotides outside the gene matches: 10. Germline V CDR1 and CDR2: DFQATT, SNEGSKA (reference sequence). The CDR3 is 16 amino acids. In DNA, the CDR3 is TGCAGTGCTCGAACGGGCCTAGCGGGGGTCCAAGAGACCCAGTACTTC. Its protein product is CSARTGLAGVQETQYF.

This clonotype was observed many times. V is TRBV6-6 and J is TRBJ2-5; D is uncertain. Trimming shortened V by 4 bases and J by 5 bases, and 17 bases separated the two germline ends. Germline lookup yields CDR1 MNHNY and CDR2 SVGAGI (reference sequence). The CDR3 has 15 residues. The CDR3 DNA reads TGTGCCAGCAGTTTTGACTTGGATCCGTCCGAGACCCAGTACTTC. Its translation is CASSFDLDPSETQYF.